The 6 T cell receptor beta chains in this list originate from one sample, sequenced in a study of cytomegalovirus exposure and HLA in healthy donors. The PCR made use of 60 Vbeta and 13 Jbeta primers. The protocol was immunoSEQ multiplex PCR, while the TCRdb copy is restricted to in-frame clones and leaves out a portion. Of 200,000 or so clones listed, just under 80% are singletons. Specimen: PBMCs. The receptors come from a woman in her thirties in good health and CMV-seropositive.

The rearrangement uses TRBV15 and TRBJ2-3; no firm D call. The CDR3 sequence is 15 residues long. The germline CDR1 and CDR2 sequences are LNHNV and YYDKDF (reference sequence). Trimming stripped 5 bases from V and 2 bases from J, with 14 bases between. CDR3 DNA sequence: TGTGCCACCAGCCTTCTAGTATCCCACACAGATACGCAGTATTTT. It is translated as CATSLLVSHTDTQYF.

The CDR3 coding sequence is TGCGCCAGCAGCAAAAGCGGGGGGGCGTACAATGAGCAGTTCTTC. Residues: CASSKSGGAYNEQFF. The chain is built from TRBV5-1 and TRBJ2-1, with 10 bases lining up with TRBD2. The CDR3 consists of 15 residues. Trimming at V came to 4 bases and at J to 4 bases, leaving 5 bases not matched to a gene. Germline CDR1 is SGHRS and CDR2 is YFSETQ.

This chain connects TRBV7-9 to TRBJ1-1; 7 positions match TRBD1. Germline CDR1 SEHNR, CDR2 FQNEAQ (reference sequence). This CDR3 comprises 14 residues. Germline trimming cut 1 base from V and 8 bases from J; bases unmatched to any gene: 7. As DNA, the CDR3 is TGTGCCAGCAGCTTAGATACCGGGACAGTAGAAGCTTTCTTT. This codes for CASSLDTGTVEAFF. The complete variable domain, with remaining parts taken from reference TRBV7-9 and TRBJ1-1, reads DTGVSQNPRHKITKRGQNVTFRCDPISEHNRLYWYRQTLGQGPEFLTYFQNEAQLEKSRLLSDRFSAERPKGSFSTLEIQRTEQGDSAMYLCASSLDTGTVEAFFGQGTRLTVV.

The chain combines TRBV6-6 with TRBJ2-1, with TRBD2 matching 7 bases. The CDR3 has 12 residues. Germline-derived CDR1 and CDR2 are MNHNY and SVGAGI (reference sequence). Trimming cost V 7 bases and J 10 bases; bases outside gene matches: 7. This CDR3 reads CASTPSGIEQFF. The CDR3 nucleotides read TGTGCCAGCACCCCAAGCGGGATAGAGCAGTTCTTC.

This rearrangement joins TRBV10-3 to TRBJ2-1, with 10 bases lining up with TRBD2. The CDR3 has 15 amino acids. CDR1 and CDR2 (germline): ENHRY, SYGVKD. V shed 3 bases, J shed 7 bases, and the junction held 6 bases outside the gene matches. Written as DNA, the CDR3 is TGTGCCATCAGTGATCGAGCGGGGGGGCTGAATGAGCAGTTCTTC. This gives the protein CAISDRAGGLNEQFF.

This clone has only a few counts. J is TRBJ1-1 and V is TRBV7-9; D call uncertain. Trimming stripped 5 bases from V and 4 bases from J, with 17 bases between. Germline CDR1 reads SEHNR; CDR2 reads FQNEAQ (reference sequence). The CDR3 spans 15 residues. The CDR3, as DNA: TGTGCCAGCAGCGGGCGGGGAGGGATGGCCACTGAAGCTTTCTTT. This sequence encodes CASSGRGGMATEAFF. Supplemented by reference TRBV7-9 and TRBJ1-1, the full variable domain reads DTGVSQNPRHKITKRGQNVTFRCDPISEHNRLYWYRQTLGQGPEFLTYFQNEAQLEKSRLLSDRFSAERPKGSFSTLEIQRTEQGDSAMYLCASSGRGGMATEAFFGQGTRLTVV.